The entry below describes one T cell receptor (beta chain). Its antigen is not yet known. Nothing much larger sits one base from this clone, and base qualities are not available. The source of the sample is a study of cytomegalovirus exposure and HLA in healthy donors (dated by TCRdb to about 2017). In the study overall: According to a later analysis, the 120 or so validation repertoires were produced on the same platform as the roughly 600 repertoires of the first cohort. The study aimed to test whether signatures of past pathogen exposure could be identified by cataloging public T cell receptors. High-throughput TCR immunosequencing, statistical association of individual TCRs with disease status, and machine learning were combined to predict cytomegalovirus infection status. Along with the roughly 700-subject first cohort, a separate validation cohort of approximately 110 different subjects was used. Overall results and qualifications from the work: The authors suggested that the approach could potentially be generalized to other disease states and immunological phenotypes. The validation cohort had no HLA typing available for a later analysis, so co-occurrence within that cohort was assessed over all 120 or so repertoires. A total of fewer than 200 TCR beta chains were listed by the study as associated with cytomegalovirus. While some public TCRs were present in many individuals, most TCR sequences turned up only very rarely across donors. Subsequent analysis determined that TCRs grouped into clusters in the first cohort also showed a tendency toward co-occurrence across the 90 to 150 validation repertoires, and roughly 95% of cluster scores exceeded 0. The classifier was reported to diagnose cytomegalovirus status with high specificity and sensitivity in both the original and validation cohorts. A few of the identified cytomegalovirus-associated TCR beta chains were confirmed in vitro to be specific for cytomegalovirus antigens.

The CDR3 spans 16 residues, from the cysteine through the phenylalanine. Just CDR3 DNA is preserved here, 48 bases in frame from base 1. Trimming removed 3 bases from V and 6 bases from J; the gene matches leave 9 bases unexplained. CDR1 and CDR2 (MNHEY, SMNVEV) derive from the germline V gene (reference sequence). The donors were included in the validation cohort of over a hundred subjects, a group kept apart from the approximately 700-subject first cohort. Library method: the immunoSEQ multiplex PCR assay. The study's processing was this. A statistical classification framework was built for diagnosing cytomegalovirus status from the catalog of TCR beta chain sequences. TCRdb obtained this table from immuneACCESS and retained in-frame rearrangements with V and J assigned. These tables miss some clones; where compared with another copy, unresolved V genes account for less than half of the shortfall, and the remainder is unexplained. V and J calls and clone size follow that table, whereas D and trimming were derived from the DNA. The sample table records under 300,000 clones; just over 85% of these occur just once. The biggest ten clones account for 0.95% to 1.1% of the sample.

The clonotype originates from a woman between 18 and 30 years old in good health and CMV-seronegative. Sample: PBMCs. The sequence is built from TRBV27 and TRBJ2-1; 9 junctional bases match TRBD2. The nucleotides are TGTGCCAGCAGTTTGTTTAGCGGGGGCGGGGTCAATGAGCAGTTCTTC. Translated, it reads CASSLFSGGGVNEQFF.